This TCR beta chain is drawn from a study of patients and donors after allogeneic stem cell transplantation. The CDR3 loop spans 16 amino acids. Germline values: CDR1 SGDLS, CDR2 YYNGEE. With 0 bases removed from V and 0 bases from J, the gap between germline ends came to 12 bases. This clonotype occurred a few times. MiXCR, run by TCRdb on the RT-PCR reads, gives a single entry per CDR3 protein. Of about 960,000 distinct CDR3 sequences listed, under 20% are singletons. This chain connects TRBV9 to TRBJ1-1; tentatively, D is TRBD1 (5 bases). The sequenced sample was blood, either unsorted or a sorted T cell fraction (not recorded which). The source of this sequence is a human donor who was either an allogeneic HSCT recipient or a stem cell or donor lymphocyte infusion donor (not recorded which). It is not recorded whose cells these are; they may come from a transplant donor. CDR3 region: CASSVAGGGMNTEAFF. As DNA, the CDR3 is TGTGCCAGCAGCGTAGCTGGGGGGGGGATGAACACTGAAGCTTTCTTT. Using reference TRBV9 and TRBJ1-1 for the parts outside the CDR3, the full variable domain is DSGVTQTPKHLITATGQRVTLRCSPRSGDLSVYWYQQSLDQGLQFLIQYYNGEERAKGNILERFSAQQFPDLHSELNLSSLELGDSALYFCASSVAGGGMNTEAFFGQGTRLTVV.